The 8 T cell receptor beta chains below come from one sample, sequenced in a study of blood T cell repertoires in COVID-19. The method was immunoSEQ multiplex PCR; TCRdb's version includes in-frame clones alone and lacks a portion of them. The sample shows 120,000 or so clones, about 88% of them seen only once. Sequences were obtained from peripheral blood. Receptors were obtained from a woman of 80 years or more with acute or convalescent COVID-19.

The chain links TRBV7-2 to TRBJ1-4, with D possibly being TRBD1 (5 bases). The germline gives CDR1 SGHTA, CDR2 FQGNSA. The CDR3 has 15 amino acids. Trimming took 2 bases from V and 8 from J, leaving 15 bases between them. The CDR3 DNA reads TGTGCCAGCAGCTTACGGGACTCCCTGGCAGAAAAACTGTTTTTT. Its translation is CASSLRDSLAEKLFF.

The V gene is TRBV28, the J gene TRBJ2-3, with TRBD2 identical over 11 bases. The germline CDR1 and CDR2 sequences are MDHEN and SYDVKM. The CDR3 loop spans 17 amino acids. Trimming removed 7 bases from V and 3 bases from J; junction bases left unmatched: 12. CDR3 loop: CASTLSGRAVWTDTQYF. The DNA for the CDR3 is TGTGCCAGCACCCTTAGCGGGAGGGCCGTTTGGACAGATACGCAGTATTTT.

The V gene is TRBV7-2, the J gene TRBJ2-7, with 8 bases matching TRBD1. V was pared by 5 bases and J by 4 bases, with 10 bases of the junction left unmatched. Looked up from germline, CDR1 is SGHTA and CDR2 is FQGNSA. This CDR3 has 15 residues. This chain's CDR3 is CASSPYSTGVYEQYF. In DNA form, the CDR3 reads TGTGCCAGCAGCCCTTACTCGACAGGGGTATACGAGCAGTACTTC.

This rearrangement joins TRBV19 to TRBJ1-3, with TRBD1 as a possible D gene (5 bases). Between the trimmed V and J ends, which lost 4 bases and 0 bases, there was a span of 7 bases. Germline V gene data show CDR1 as LNHDA and CDR2 as SQIVND (reference sequence). This CDR3 contains 14 residues. CDR3 protein: CASSTGFSGNTIYF. Written as DNA, the CDR3 is TGTGCCAGTAGTACAGGGTTCTCTGGAAACACCATATATTTT.

This chain uses TRBV2 with TRBJ2-3; 7 nucleotides align to TRBD1. Germline V CDR1 and CDR2: SNHLY, FYNNEI. This CDR3 comprises 13 residues. V trimming: 7 bases; J trimming: 5 bases; junction bases outside the gene matches: 6. CDR3 in amino acids: CASTTGLRDTQYF. The CDR3 DNA reads TGTGCCAGCACGACAGGGTTGAGAGATACGCAGTATTTT.

The chain couples TRBV9 to TRBJ2-3; D call uncertain. CDR1 and CDR2 (germline): SGDLS, YYNGEE. V shed 4 bases and J shed 3 bases, with 9 bases lying between them. This CDR3 contains 13 residues. The CDR3 is CASSRVATDTQYF. CDR3 nucleotides: TGTGCCAGCAGCCGAGTAGCAACAGATACGCAGTATTTT.

The chain combines TRBV9 with TRBJ1-2; no clear D. Trimming stripped 0 bases from V and 7 bases from J, with 19 bases between. The length of the CDR3 is 16 residues. CDR1 and CDR2 (germline): SGDLS, YYNGEE. CDR3 nucleotides: TGTGCCAGCAGCGTAGACGGTCGGGCCGGGAACGGTGGCTACACCTTC. Translation gives CASSVDGRAGNGGYTF.

The chain is built from TRBV6-2 or TRBV6-3 and TRBJ1-1, with 7 bases that match TRBD1. Per the germline V gene, CDR1 is MNHEY and CDR2 is SVGEGT. The CDR3 spans 13 residues. The V segment lost 2 bases and the J segment 6 bases; nucleotides outside the gene matches: 3. CDR3 amino acids: CASSYPTGAEAFF. The CDR3 nucleotides are TGTGCCAGCAGTTACCCTACAGGGGCTGAAGCTTTCTTT.